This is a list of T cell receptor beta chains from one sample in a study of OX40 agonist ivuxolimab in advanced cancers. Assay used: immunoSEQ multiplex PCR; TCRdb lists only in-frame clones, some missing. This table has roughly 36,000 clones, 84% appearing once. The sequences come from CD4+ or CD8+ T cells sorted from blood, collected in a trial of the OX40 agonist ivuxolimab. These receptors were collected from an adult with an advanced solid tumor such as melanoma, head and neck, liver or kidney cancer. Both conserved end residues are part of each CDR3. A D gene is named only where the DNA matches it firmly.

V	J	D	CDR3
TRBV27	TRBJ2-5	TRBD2	CATWPGGPRETQYF
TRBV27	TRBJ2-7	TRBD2	CASTREVGYEQYF
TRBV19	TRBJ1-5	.	CASSIDGGQPQHF
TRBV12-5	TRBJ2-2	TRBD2	CASGLTRTSGSFTGELFF
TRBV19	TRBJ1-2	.	CASSLSGWGNDGYTF
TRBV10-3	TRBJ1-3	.	CAISDHQGNTIYF
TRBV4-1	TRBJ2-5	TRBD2	CASSPDGAGGRETQYF
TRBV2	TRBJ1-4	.	CASSDWQLKTF
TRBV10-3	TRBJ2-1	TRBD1	CAIGQGVISYNEQFF
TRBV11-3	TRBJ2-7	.	CASSLGRGGTYEQYF
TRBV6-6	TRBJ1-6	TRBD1	CASTTDRVSGNSPLHF
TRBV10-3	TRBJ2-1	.	CAISEWAYEQFF
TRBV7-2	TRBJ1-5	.	CASRGAGRQPQHF
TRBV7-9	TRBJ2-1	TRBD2	CASRVTSLSYNEQFF
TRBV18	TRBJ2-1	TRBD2	CASSVAATREYEQFF
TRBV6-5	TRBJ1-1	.	CASSYSHANTEAFF
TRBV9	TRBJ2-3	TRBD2	CASSVDSSGRGSDTQYF
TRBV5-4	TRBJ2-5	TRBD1	CASKWDSGSETQYF
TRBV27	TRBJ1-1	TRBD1	CASSHLQGGSTEAFF
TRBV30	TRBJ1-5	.	CAWSGPVGDGVRQPQHF
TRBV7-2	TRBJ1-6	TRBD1	CASSLDRGLSYNSPLHF
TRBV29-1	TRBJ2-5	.	CSAKESGETQYF
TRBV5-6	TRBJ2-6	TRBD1	CASSLGGTGGAGANVLTF
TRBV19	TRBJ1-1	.	CASTTRGGDTEAFF
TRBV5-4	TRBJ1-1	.	CASSLATSVNTEAFF
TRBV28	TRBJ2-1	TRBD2	CASSLRVGAGGKNEQFF
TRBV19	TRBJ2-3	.	CASSERASGTDTQYF
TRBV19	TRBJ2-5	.	CASSRGARETQYF
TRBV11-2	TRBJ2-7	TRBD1	CASRRGTGPTMGAYEQYF
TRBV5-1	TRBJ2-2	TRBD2	CASSIREGRGGELFF
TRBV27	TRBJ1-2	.	CASRNRVSYGYTF